The clone carrying this TCR beta chain has more than one count but fewer than ten. Its matching antigen is unknown. TCRdb itself ran the reads through MiXCR, one entry per CDR3 protein. The sample records 60,000 to 80,000 distinct CDR3 sequences, about 62% being singletons. This sample is part of a study of type 1 regulatory T cells. Whole-study context: T-allo10 is an in vitro-generated, Tr1-enriched CD4 T cell product specific for alloantigen.

The CDR3 is made up of 12 amino acids. V shed 5 bases and J 3 bases; nucleotides not matched to a gene: 1. In germline, CDR1 is DFQATT, CDR2 SNEGSKA (reference sequence). Graft donor-derived T-allo10 cells were described as host-alloantigen-specific, anergic, and alloantigen-specifically suppressive. This rearrangement joins TRBV20-1 to TRBJ2-5; 9 nucleotides line up with TRBD1. The TCR comes from a human donor in good health. Sequencing was done on a sample of cultured T cells, either the whole culture or a sorted T cell fraction (not recorded which). Subset in this sample: Tr1-enriched cell product generated in vitro against host alloantigens. CDR3 nucleotides: TGCAGTGCTTGGACAGGGGAAGAGACCCAGTACTTC. This encodes CSAWTGEETQYF.